Below are 18 T cell receptor beta chains sequenced from a single sample in a study of PD-L1 blockade in urothelial cancer. Profiling relied on immunoSEQ multiplex PCR, and the TCRdb table lists in-frame clones only, not all of them. This sample yields about 81,000 clones, of which roughly 90% are seen a single time; about 0.89% belongs to the top ten. Time point here: pretreatment peripheral blood. The input for sequencing was PBMCs, taken around atezolizumab (anti-PD-L1) treatment. Receptors originate from a woman older than 75 with urothelial cancer.

The CDR3 loop is CASRRTTGTTGELFF. CDR3 DNA sequence: TGCGCCAGCAGACGTACAACAGGGACCACCGGGGAGCTGTTTTTT. This sequence joins TRBV5-1 and TRBJ2-2; the D gene is possibly TRBD1 (6 bases). The CDR3 has 15 residues. V lost 5 bases to trimming and J lost 4 bases, with 15 bases between them. The germline V gene encodes CDR1 SGHRS and CDR2 YFSETQ.

This chain connects TRBV5-5 to TRBJ1-2; perhaps TRBD1 as D (5 bases). V was clipped by 4 bases and J by 5 bases, with 27 bases between them. The germline V gene encodes CDR1 SGHKS and CDR2 YYEKEE (reference sequence). The CDR3 covers 18 residues. DNA for the CDR3: TGTGCCAGCAGCATTGACAGTAGGGGCAACTCGGGCACTTATGGCTACACCTTC. It encodes CASSIDSRGNSGTYGYTF.

The rearrangement joins TRBV9 to TRBJ2-2, with 16 bases identical to TRBD2. Trimming removed 4 bases from V and 4 bases from J; junction bases left unmatched: 7. Germline lookup yields CDR1 SGDLS and CDR2 YYNGEE. The CDR3 is made up of 18 amino acids. This chain's CDR3 is CASSLTGLAGGPTGELFF. CDR3 nucleotide sequence: TGTGCCAGCAGCCTGACGGGACTAGCGGGAGGGCCCACCGGGGAGCTGTTTTTT.

This clone was recorded once. V is TRBV5-1 and J is TRBJ2-1, with D possibly matching TRBD1 (6 bases). The V and J ends lost 4 bases and 3 bases respectively, with 8 bases between them. The CDR3 runs 13 residues. Germline values: CDR1 SGHRS, CDR2 YFSETQ. CDR3 loop: CASSRDNYNEQFF. In DNA form, the CDR3 reads TGCGCCAGCAGCCGGGACAACTACAATGAGCAGTTCTTC.

The chain employs TRBV7-6 and TRBJ2-1; 8 bases map to TRBD1. Germline loops: CDR1 SGHVS, CDR2 FNYEAQ. The CDR3 extends over 14 amino acids. V was pared by 1 base and J by 7 bases, with 3 bases of the junction left unmatched. The chain's CDR3 is CASSLEGQANEQFF. DNA of the CDR3: TGTGCCAGCAGCTTAGAGGGACAGGCAAATGAGCAGTTCTTC.

The table lists this clone with a count of one. This chain joins TRBV27 and TRBJ1-4; 8 bases agree with TRBD1. Germline lookup yields CDR1 MNHEY and CDR2 SMNVEV (reference sequence). The CDR3 spans 15 residues. J gave up 6 bases and V 6 bases, and 9 bases lay outside the gene matches. The CDR3 DNA reads as TGTGCCAGCAGACTTCAGGGGGCGCCGGATGAAAAACTGTTTTTT. Its translation: CASRLQGAPDEKLFF.

J is TRBJ2-7 and V is TRBV27, with 7 bases matching TRBD1. V was pared by 6 bases and J by 1 base, with 3 bases of the junction left unmatched. Germline CDR1 is MNHEY and CDR2 is SMNVEV (reference sequence). The CDR3 length is 13 residues. The CDR3 coding sequence is TGTGCCAGCAGGGGGGACAGTTCCTACGAGCAGTACTTC. Its protein product is CASRGDSSYEQYF.

This clone was seen once. The chain employs TRBV19 and TRBJ2-2; unclear D gene. This CDR3 is 13 amino acids long. The germline V gene encodes CDR1 LNHDA and CDR2 SQIVND (reference sequence). V lost 4 bases to trimming and J lost 5 bases, with 8 bases between them. The CDR3 protein is CASSTGRTGELFF. The CDR3 DNA reads TGTGCCAGTAGTACAGGAAGGACCGGGGAGCTGTTTTTT.

This clone has only a few counts. The rearrangement uses TRBV5-1 and TRBJ1-1; TRBD1 aligns across 8 bases. Germline trimming cut 2 bases from V and 4 bases from J; bases unmatched to any gene: 13. The CDR3 runs to 17 residues. The V gene's germline CDR1 is SGHRS and CDR2 YFSETQ. CDR3 nucleotides: TGCGCCAGCAGCTTAATACGACAGGGGATTACGGGCACTGAAGCTTTCTTT. Protein product: CASSLIRQGITGTEAFF.

The rearrangement links TRBV15 to TRBJ1-4; D is possibly TRBD1 (5 bases). Germline V gene sequence: CDR1 LNHNV, CDR2 YYDKDF (reference sequence). Deletions cut 0 bases from V and 4 bases from J, with 9 bases between. This CDR3 has 15 residues. The CDR3 reads CATSRETALNEKLFF. The CDR3 DNA reads TGTGCCACCAGCAGAGAGACAGCCCTTAATGAAAAACTGTTTTTT.

Regarding this clone: The same CDR3 also results from other DNA sequences found in this sample. The J gene is TRBJ2-7, the V gene TRBV19; 7 positions match TRBD2. V trimming: 3 bases; J trimming: 0 bases; junction bases outside the gene matches: 2. The CDR3 sequence is 14 residues long. CDR1 is LNHDA and CDR2 is SQIVND in the germline V gene (reference sequence). The CDR3 DNA is TGTGCCAGTAGTATTGGCGGGAGCTCCTACGAGCAGTACTTC. Translated: CASSIGGSSYEQYF. The full variable domain, completed using reference TRBV19 and TRBJ2-7, is DGGITQSPKYLFRKEGQNVTLSCEQNLNHDAMYWYRQDPGQGLRLIYYSQIVNDFQKGDIAEGYSVSREKKESFPLTVTSAQKNPTAFYLCASSIGGSSYEQYFGPGTRLTVT.

The CDR3 sequence is CASSLKLEGGNEQYF. The CDR3, as DNA: TGTGCCAGCAGCTTAAAGTTGGAGGGAGGCAACGAGCAGTACTTC. The chain is built from TRBV7-6 and TRBJ2-7; maybe TRBD2 (6 bases). CDR3 length: 15 residues. V dropped 2 bases and J dropped 5 bases, with 16 bases sitting between them. Germline CDR1 SGHVS, CDR2 FNYEAQ. Looking up the rest from reference TRBV7-6 and TRBJ2-7 gives the full variable domain: GAGVSQSPRYKVTKRGQDVALRCDPISGHVSLYWYRQALGQGPEFLTYFNYEAQQDKSGLPNDRFSAERPEGSISTLTIQRTEQRDSAMYRCASSLKLEGGNEQYFGPGTRLTVT.

The CDR3 loop is CASSLTGTGEAGELFF. DNA for the CDR3: TGTGCCAGCAGTTTGACCGGGACAGGGGAGGCCGGGGAGCTGTTTTTT. The J gene is TRBJ2-2, the V gene TRBV28, with TRBD1 matching 10 bases. The J segment lost 6 bases and the V segment lost 3 bases, leaving 7 bases of the junction unmatched. Germline loops: CDR1 MDHEN, CDR2 SYDVKM. This CDR3 has 16 amino acids.

The rearrangement uses TRBV19 and TRBJ2-3; a possible D gene is TRBD1 (6 bases). The germline CDR1 and CDR2 sequences are LNHDA and SQIVND (reference sequence). The V end lost 5 bases, the J end lost 3 bases, and 18 bases lay between the germline ends. The CDR3 is 16 residues long. CDR3 DNA sequence: TGTGCCAGTAGTGGGGCTCAAGCAAGGGGGACAGATACGCAGTATTTT. Translating it yields CASSGAQARGTDTQYF.

V and J are TRBV5-8 and TRBJ2-4; D might be TRBD2 (5 bases). The length of the CDR3 is 14 residues. Germline lookup yields CDR1 SGHTS and CDR2 YDEGEE. V was trimmed by 3 bases and J by 3 bases, leaving 10 bases between them. Written as DNA, the CDR3 is TGTGCCAGCAGCTACGGACTGATCAAAAACATTCAGTACTTC. Translation gives CASSYGLIKNIQYF.

The chain employs TRBV5-1 and TRBJ1-2; 7 nucleotides align to TRBD1. Germline assignment: CDR1 SGHRS and CDR2 YFSETQ. The CDR3 spans 14 residues. Trimming took 0 bases from V and 2 from J; bases not matched to a gene: 1. CDR3 in DNA: TGCGCCAGCAGCTTGGAGGACAGGAACTATGGCTACACCTTC. It is translated as CASSLEDRNYGYTF.

The chain carries TRBV2 and TRBJ2-1; 9 bases map to TRBD1. The CDR3 is made up of 16 amino acids. V gave up 4 bases and J gave up 3 bases; unmatched junction bases: 7. Germline V gene lookup returns CDR1 SNHLY and CDR2 FYNNEI. CDR3 nucleotides: TGTGCCAGCAGTGGGGGGGACAGGGAATTCTACAATGAGCAGTTCTTC. Residues: CASSGGDREFYNEQFF.

This sequence joins TRBV30 and TRBJ2-3, with D perhaps matching TRBD2 (5 bases). This CDR3 has 15 amino acids. Per the germline V gene, CDR1 is GTSNPN and CDR2 is SVGIG (reference sequence). V lost 0 bases and J 3 bases, leaving 13 bases between the germline ends. CDR3 sequence: CAWSVGSGGTDTQYF. The CDR3 DNA follows: TGTGCCTGGAGTGTTGGGAGCGGCGGAACAGATACGCAGTATTTT.